The T cell receptor beta chain under discussion was sequenced for a study of T cell responses to AZD1222 COVID-19 vaccine (dated by TCRdb to the early 2020s). Study-wide context: AZD1222 recipients given second doses at about 4 weeks or at about 12 weeks were pooled, since spike-specific TCR depth and breadth were not found to differ between the two schedules. A total of about 240 trial participants underwent TCR sequencing, of whom around 200 received two doses of AZD1222 and some 26 received two doses of the MenACWY control vaccine. Trial participants were enrolled by age into subgroups of 18-55, 56-69 and 70-plus years, and roughly 150, 30 and 60 TCR-sequenced participants, respectively, were included in these subgroups. Study-wide conclusions, independent of this receptor: Because no day 14 peak-response samples were available, repertoires were characterized only after the peak T cell response. In the small 56-69-year group, the increase in depth fell short of significance, most likely because of low power. Participants were mostly white British, with more females than males. The authors suggested clonal diversity may have been underestimated. Reportedly, close to half of the unique spike-specific TCRs recognized epitopes lying outside the regions that are mutated in the B.1.351 and B.1.1.7 variants. CD4 TCRs associated with the vaccine covered the entire spike protein, and the dominant responses were in regions 160-218 and 743-854. Conclusions about previously exposed vaccinees are limited, since just six AZD1222 recipients were seropositive for SARS-CoV-2 at baseline. A significant rise in spike-specific TCR breadth and depth was observed after two AZD1222 doses relative to day 0 and relative to MenACWY recipients.

The CDR3 regions of human TCRbeta chains were analyzed by immunosequencing. On the study's bioinformatics: Repertoire TCRs were matched against a reference library of SARS-CoV-2-specific TCRs generated with the MIRA antigen-specificity platform. Breadth was defined as the fraction of unique TCRs that were SARS-CoV-2-associated, and depth was defined as the fraction of total T cells that were SARS-CoV-2-associated. Using the MIRA data, every spike-specific TCR was mapped to the spike region that the TCR reacted to and assigned to either a CD4 or a CD8 class. Log10-transformed breadth and depth values were compared by one-way ANOVA with Sidak's multiple comparisons tests. TCRdb limited this immuneACCESS table to in-frame rearrangements with V and J called. A share of clones is missing; checked studies link under half to unresolved V genes, and the rest is unexplained. D and trimming come from the DNA, and the V and J calls and clone size come from that table. The sample data list some 150,000 clones, and roughly 91% of these were observed just once. Less than 2% of the sample is held by the ten biggest clonotypes.

As to this clone: Its cognate antigen has yet to be identified. Within one base of it there is no much larger clone, and no base qualities were kept.

The time point label on this specimen signifies: baseline before first vaccination. Samples from vaccinated people were obtained from the UK trials COV001 and COV002, which included a single-blind randomized controlled phase 2/3 trial of AZD1222 (ChAdOx1 nCoV-19) in healthy adults. For TCRbeta chain sequencing, PBMC samples from trial participants were taken at day 0 and at day 28 after the second dose. The V end loses 0 bases and the J end loses 5 bases, and a stretch of 11 bases separates them. From the cysteine through the phenylalanine, the CDR3 covers 14 amino acids. Of all the DNA, just the CDR3 is kept, 42 bases in frame from base 1. CDR1 and CDR2 are drawn from the germline V gene (reference sequence): MNHEY, SMNVEV.

The chain is made from TRBV27 and TRBJ2-7, and perhaps TRBD2 as D gene, on 6 matching bases. The source is an adult in good health. This specimen consisted of peripheral blood, obtained on day 0 of AZD1222 vaccination. The DNA sequence reads TGTGCCAGCAGTTTATCCGGGGGAGCCGACGAGCAGTACTTC. Its product reads: CASSLSGGADEQYF.